Presented here are 29 T cell receptor beta chains from one specimen sequenced in a study of shared clonotypes between healthy human individuals (dated by TCRdb to the early 2020s). Libraries were made using the immunoSEQ multiplex PCR assay. The table comes from immuneACCESS by way of TCRdb, which keeps in-frame sequences with V and J called. Part of the clones is missing from these tables; in studies checked, under half for an unresolved V gene and the rest for unknown reasons. This sample holds fewer than 1.8 million clones; approximately 98.5% were observed only once. The ten biggest clones cover 0.36% of the sample. The sequenced sample consisted of naive CD4+ T cells sorted from blood. The sample's cell subset or site label, decoded: CD45RA+ positively selected. These receptors were taken from a man between 25 and 39 years old in good health.

The J gene is TRBJ1-3, the V gene TRBV4-1; tentatively, D is TRBD1 (5 bases). Germline V gives CDR1 MGHRA, CDR2 YSYEKL. The CDR3 runs 14 residues. V lost 1 base and J lost 11, with 15 bases in between. CDR3 sequence reads: CASSQAPGGTAIYF. DNA for the CDR3: TGCGCCAGCAGCCAAGCCCCGGGGGGGACCGCCATATATTTT.

The chain combines TRBV18 with TRBJ2-7, with TRBD2 identical over 9 bases. The CDR3 totals 15 residues. V trimming: 4 bases; J trimming: 3 bases; junction bases outside the gene matches: 7. The germline CDR1 and CDR2 sequences are KGHSH and LQKENI. The CDR3 coding sequence is TGTGCCAGCTCACGAGAAGCGGGAGGCGGCTACGAGCAGTACTTC. Protein product: CASSREAGGGYEQYF. Filled out from reference TRBV18 and TRBJ2-7, the complete variable domain reads NAGVMQNPRHLVRRRGQEARLRCSPMKGHSHVYWYRQLPEEGLKFMVYLQKENIIDESGMPKERFSAEFPKEGPSILRIQQVVRGDSAAYFCASSREAGGGYEQYFGPGTRLTVT.

This clone has a single count. The rearrangement links TRBV7-2 to TRBJ2-6, with 10 nucleotides matching TRBD2. CDR3 length: 14 residues. The J segment lost 12 bases and the V segment lost 2 bases, leaving 4 bases of the junction unmatched. Per germline, CDR1 SGHTA and CDR2 FQGNSA. The CDR3 sequence is CASSLQAGGPVLTF. The CDR3 DNA is TGTGCCAGCAGCTTACAAGCGGGGGGGCCCGTCCTGACTTTC.

The chain carries TRBV19 and TRBJ2-1; possibly TRBD2 for D (5 bases). The CDR3 contains 15 residues. CDR1 and CDR2 from the germline V gene are LNHDA and SQIVND (reference sequence). V was trimmed by 3 bases and J by 2 bases, leaving 11 bases between them. CDR3 region: CASSIRLAAYNEQFF. CDR3 in DNA: TGTGCCAGTAGTATTAGGCTAGCAGCCTACAATGAGCAGTTCTTC.

This sequence joins TRBV19 and TRBJ1-5; no firm D call. This CDR3 is built from 16 residues. The V and J ends lost 0 bases and 3 bases respectively, with 12 bases between them. Germline-derived CDR1 and CDR2 are LNHDA and SQIVND (reference sequence). CDR3 DNA: TGTGCCAGTAGTATAGATCGGGGTAGGGCCAATCAGCCCCAGCATTTT. Its translation is CASSIDRGRANQPQHF.

The chain couples TRBV11-3 to TRBJ2-1; 7 bases match TRBD1. The CDR3 extends over 14 amino acids. Germline V lookup: CDR1 SGHNT, CDR2 YENEEA. The trim removed 0 bases at V and 12 bases at J, leaving 8 bases unmatched. CDR3 DNA: TGTGCCAGCAGCTTAGAACCGACAGGGTTGGTGCAGTTCTTC. Translated, it gives CASSLEPTGLVQFF. Using reference TRBV11-3 and TRBJ2-1 for the parts outside the CDR3, the full variable domain is EAGVVQSPRYKIIEKKQPVAFWCNPISGHNTLYWYLQNLGQGPELLIRYENEEAVDDSQLPKDRFSAERLKGVDSTLKIQPAELGDSAVYLCASSLEPTGLVQFFGPGTRLTVL.

The chain has TRBV14 and TRBJ2-5, with D perhaps TRBD2 (5 bases). Germline CDR1 reads SGHDN; CDR2 reads FVKESK. There are 13 residues in the CDR3. Trimming pared 0 bases from V and 7 bases from J, leaving 9 bases between. Here the CDR3 DNA reads TGTGCCAGCAGCCAAGATTTTGAGGGGACCCAGTACTTC. Translating it yields CASSQDFEGTQYF.

DNA of the CDR3: TGCAGCGTTGTTAGGCCCCCGGGCTACGAGCAGTACTTC. Amino acid sequence: CSVVRPPGYEQYF. J is TRBJ2-7 and V is TRBV29-1; D gene uncertain. Germline values: CDR1 SQVTM, CDR2 ANQGSEA. The CDR3 consists of 13 residues. Trimming shortened V by 4 bases and J by 3 bases, and 13 bases separated the two germline ends.

This clone was seen once. The CDR3: CASSHLGQGLMNTEAFF. In nucleotides, the CDR3 is TGCGCCAGCAGCCACCTAGGACAGGGTCTTATGAACACTGAAGCTTTCTTT. The rearrangement links TRBV4-3 to TRBJ1-1, with TRBD1 matching 8 bases. With 3 bases clipped from V and 0 bases from J, the junction kept 9 bases outside the gene matches. CDR1 and CDR2 from the germline V gene are LGHNA and YSLEER. This CDR3 is built from 17 residues.

The CDR3 DNA follows: TGTGCCAGCGGGACGGGGGGCGGGAGTGGCTACACCTTC. This encodes CASGTGGGSGYTF. The chain combines TRBV28 with TRBJ1-2, with D maybe TRBD1 (6 bases). Germline-derived CDR1 and CDR2 are MDHEN and SYDVKM. The CDR3 loop spans 13 amino acids. V lost 8 bases and J 7 bases, leaving 17 bases between the germline ends.

V gene TRBV5-1 combines with J gene TRBJ1-5; 7 nucleotides align to TRBD1. The CDR3 totals 15 residues. Germline V gene data show CDR1 as SGHRS and CDR2 as YFSETQ. Trimming cost V 0 bases and J 2 bases; bases outside gene matches: 2. The CDR3 coding sequence is TGCGCCAGCAGCTTGGAAGGGGGCGGCAATCAGCCCCAGCATTTT. Residues: CASSLEGGGNQPQHF.

CDR3 amino acids: CASSSSSGSDTQYF. The CDR3 nucleotides are TGTGCCAGCAGCTCTTCCTCCGGGTCAGATACGCAGTATTTT. J is TRBJ2-3 and V is TRBV5-6; D is uncertain. This CDR3 has 14 residues. Looked up from germline, CDR1 is SGHDT and CDR2 is YYEEEE. Deletions cut 3 bases from V and 4 bases from J, with 12 bases between.

The V and J genes are TRBV18 and TRBJ2-1; 7 bases fit TRBD1. CDR1 and CDR2 (germline): KGHSH, LQKENI. The V segment lost 9 bases and the J segment 9 bases; nucleotides outside the gene matches: 17. The length of the CDR3 is 15 residues. The CDR3 nucleotides are TGTGCCAGTTCGCCCGGGACAGATTCTCGGGCTGAGCAGTTCTTC. This codes for CASSPGTDSRAEQFF.

This clone was seen only once. As DNA, the CDR3 is TGTGCCAGCAGCTTAAGTCAGGCAGGGTCCTACAATGAGCAGTTCTTC. Protein: CASSLSQAGSYNEQFF. This chain connects TRBV7-6 to TRBJ2-1; tentative D call: TRBD1 (5 bases). The CDR3 has 16 residues. The germline V and J ends were trimmed by 2 bases and 1 base, with 12 bases remaining between them. From germline, CDR1 is SGHVS and CDR2 FNYEAQ.

This rearrangement joins TRBV19 to TRBJ2-5; the D is unclear. Germline values: CDR1 LNHDA, CDR2 SQIVND (reference sequence). The CDR3 totals 15 residues. V lost 7 bases and J lost 4, with 19 bases in between. CDR3 in amino acids: CASMVTHDIGETQYF. The CDR3 region has the DNA TGTGCCAGTATGGTGACCCACGACATTGGAGAGACCCAGTACTTC. Using reference TRBV19 and TRBJ2-5 for the parts outside the CDR3, the full variable domain is DGGITQSPKYLFRKEGQNVTLSCEQNLNHDAMYWYRQDPGQGLRLIYYSQIVNDFQKGDIAEGYSVSREKKESFPLTVTSAQKNPTAFYLCASMVTHDIGETQYFGPGTRLLVL.

V gene TRBV5-1 combines with J gene TRBJ1-5; the D gene is possibly TRBD1 (6 bases). The CDR3 runs to 17 residues. Deletions cut 0 bases from V and 0 bases from J, with 13 bases between. Germline V gene lookup returns CDR1 SGHRS and CDR2 YFSETQ. The CDR3 sequence is CASSLGEQGYSNQPQHF. CDR3 coding DNA: TGCGCCAGCAGCTTGGGGGAACAGGGATATAGCAATCAGCCCCAGCATTTT. The complete variable domain, with remaining parts taken from reference TRBV5-1 and TRBJ1-5, reads KAGVTQTPRYLIKTRGQQVTLSCSPISGHRSVSWYQQTPGQGLQFLFEYFSETQRNKGNFPGRFSGRQFSNSRSEMNVSTLELGDSALYLCASSLGEQGYSNQPQHFGDGTRLSIL.

The chain couples TRBV7-9 to TRBJ2-7; tentative D call: TRBD1 (6 bases). V was cut by 5 bases and J by 0 bases, with 20 bases left in between. There are 17 residues in the CDR3. The germline V gene encodes CDR1 SEHNR and CDR2 FQNEAQ (reference sequence). CDR3 region: CASSQSRDRHSSYEQYF. Written as DNA, the CDR3 is TGTGCCAGCAGCCAAAGCCGAGACAGGCACAGCTCCTACGAGCAGTACTTC.

This chain connects TRBV2 to TRBJ2-5; D is uncertain. The germline V gene has CDR1 SNHLY and CDR2 FYNNEI. The length of the CDR3 is 14 residues. V was clipped by 8 bases and J by 1 base, with 14 bases between them. CDR3 protein: CASGRTLLQETQYF. The DNA for the CDR3 is TGTGCCAGCGGAAGAACTCTCCTCCAAGAGACCCAGTACTTC.

The chain joins TRBV7-9 to TRBJ2-7; weak D call: TRBD1 (5 bases). This CDR3 region has 15 residues. Germline-derived CDR1 and CDR2 are SEHNR and FQNEAQ (reference sequence). Trimming shortened V by 8 bases and J by 0 bases, and 17 bases separated the two germline ends. This chain's CDR3 is CASPAGPGNSYEQYF. CDR3 nucleotide sequence: TGTGCCAGCCCCGCCGGGCCAGGGAACTCCTACGAGCAGTACTTC. Drawing the rest from reference TRBV7-9 and TRBJ2-7, the complete variable domain is DTGVSQNPRHKITKRGQNVTFRCDPISEHNRLYWYRQTLGQGPEFLTYFQNEAQLEKSRLLSDRFSAERPKGSFSTLEIQRTEQGDSAMYLCASPAGPGNSYEQYFGPGTRLTVT.

The CDR3 DNA is TGTGCCAGCACCCCGACGGGGGAGAACACTGAAGCTTTCTTT. Translated: CASTPTGENTEAFF. The V gene is TRBV28, the J gene TRBJ1-1; tentative D call: TRBD1 (5 bases). CDR3 length: 14 residues. Germline-derived CDR1 and CDR2 are MDHEN and SYDVKM. V lost 7 bases and J 1 base, leaving 13 bases between the germline ends.

The chain employs TRBV7-3 and TRBJ2-3; 9 bases align to TRBD1. The CDR3 runs 17 residues. The germline gives CDR1 SGHTA, CDR2 FQGTGA. V lost 1 base, J lost 2 bases, and 7 bases stayed unmatched. In DNA form, the CDR3 reads TGTGCCAGCAGCTTAATGTCACAGGGGGCGTACACAGATACGCAGTATTTT. It encodes CASSLMSQGAYTDTQYF.

The J gene is TRBJ1-1, the V gene TRBV28, with D perhaps TRBD1 (5 bases). This CDR3 has 15 residues. Looked up from germline, CDR1 is MDHEN and CDR2 is SYDVKM. Trimming took 3 bases from V and 3 from J, leaving 14 bases between them. For the CDR3, the DNA is TGTGCCAGCAGTTTGGCAGGGACGTCGGACACTGAAGCTTTCTTT. As protein: CASSLAGTSDTEAFF.

J is TRBJ1-5 and V is TRBV28; D gene unclear. Germline loops: CDR1 MDHEN, CDR2 SYDVKM. This CDR3 has 16 residues. V was shortened by 3 bases and J by 2 bases, with 14 bases between the two germline ends. For the CDR3, the DNA is TGTGCCAGCAGTTTCTGGGTCGGGCAGGGCAATCAGCCCCAGCATTTT. Residues: CASSFWVGQGNQPQHF. Based on the CDR3 plus reference TRBV28 and TRBJ1-5, the full variable domain is DVKVTQSSRYLVKRTGEKVFLECVQDMDHENMFWYRQDPGLGLRLIYFSYDVKMKEKGDIPEGYSVSREKKERFSLILESASTNQTSMYLCASSFWVGQGNQPQHFGDGTRLSIL.

The chain recombines TRBV9 with TRBJ2-2, with D possibly being TRBD1 or TRBD2 (7 bases each). Trimming shortened V by 1 base and J by 6 bases, and 16 bases separated the two germline ends. The CDR3 has 16 residues. Germline V gene data show CDR1 as SGDLS and CDR2 as YYNGEE. The CDR3 is CASSVPTQGGAGELFF. The CDR3 nucleotides are TGTGCCAGCAGCGTACCAACCCAGGGGGGGGCCGGGGAGCTGTTTTTT.

The chain has TRBV6-1 and TRBJ2-7; the D is unclear. Germline V CDR1 and CDR2: MNHNS, SASEGT. This CDR3 is built from 13 residues. Between the trimmed V and J ends, which lost 0 bases and 6 bases, there was a span of 9 bases. CDR3: CASSEAGFSEQYF. The CDR3 DNA sequence: TGTGCCAGCAGTGAAGCGGGGTTTTCCGAGCAGTACTTC.

This clone was seen just once. The chain joins TRBV5-1 to TRBJ2-7; no clear D. This CDR3 spans 14 amino acids. V dropped 0 bases and J dropped 2 bases, with 9 bases sitting between them. Germline CDR1 and CDR2: SGHRS and YFSETQ. CDR3 amino acids: CASSLATATYEQYF. For the CDR3, the DNA is TGCGCCAGCAGCTTGGCCACAGCGACCTACGAGCAGTACTTC.

The chain links TRBV18 to TRBJ2-1; D is uncertain. This CDR3 is built from 16 residues. V shed 2 bases and J shed 0 bases, with 11 bases lying between them. Germline CDR1 and CDR2: KGHSH and LQKENI. This CDR3 reads CASSPRYPGSYNEQFF. CDR3 nucleotides: TGTGCCAGCTCACCAAGGTACCCCGGCTCCTACAATGAGCAGTTCTTC.

This chain connects TRBV9 to TRBJ2-2, with 7 positions matching TRBD2. CDR1 and CDR2 from the germline V gene are SGDLS and YYNGEE. The V segment lost 6 bases and the J segment 6 bases; nucleotides outside the gene matches: 8. This CDR3 is 14 amino acids long. The DNA of the CDR3 is TGTGCCAGCAAATCGGCGGGAGTGCCCGGGGAGCTGTTTTTT. This codes for CASKSAGVPGELFF.

This rearrangement joins TRBV7-9 to TRBJ2-1; D may be TRBD2 (5 bases). The CDR3 consists of 16 residues. The germline V gene has CDR1 SEHNR and CDR2 FQNEAQ (reference sequence). V lost 5 bases, J lost 5 bases, and 19 bases lay in between. CDR3 residues: CASSRGGNSENNEQFF. The CDR3 nucleotides are TGTGCCAGCAGCCGCGGAGGTAATAGCGAGAACAATGAGCAGTTCTTC.